What follows is one T cell receptor beta chain and its context. What antigen it recognizes has not been identified. Qualities for individual bases were not recorded, and no much larger clone is one base off. High-throughput TCRbeta CDR3 sequencing of frozen genomic DNA was performed by immunoSEQ, including PCR amplification, mapping, bias correction and internal controls. The original pipeline was this. Productive rearrangements were retained, and unique TCRbeta sequences were defined by the CDR3 nucleotide sequence together with the V and J gene. Donor-reactive sequences required at least 5-fold expansion in CFSE-low cells versus unstimulated pre-transplant cells and at least 0.01% frequency. Minimum frequency thresholds were set for each subject on the basis of the unstimulated sample with the lowest template count, so that a detection power of at least 90% was ensured. Jensen-Shannon divergence between the top 1000 TCRbeta sequences post-transplant and pre-transplant was used to measure repertoire turnover. Changes in detection of donor-reactive sequences were tested with two-sided Fisher's exact tests. The clones in this table, taken by TCRdb from immuneACCESS, are in-frame only. Not every clone is retained; where verified, under half of the shortfall comes from an unresolved V gene, and the cause of the rest is unknown. The D gene and trimming were derived from the DNA, and the V and J assignments and clone size from that table. The sample table contains about 75,000 clones; only one count was recorded for 80% to 85% of them. The ten largest clones take up 2% to 2.5% of the sample.

This entry belongs to a study of T cell clones after liver transplantation (dated by TCRdb to between 2019 and 2020). With regard to the full study: ITN030ST, the source of the samples, was a randomized trial that attempted immunosuppression withdrawal within 2 years of liver transplantation. Donor-reactive T cell clones were identified by TCRbeta sequencing after a pre-transplant mixed lymphocyte reaction and then tracked in post-transplant blood. As an antigen-independent comparator for donor-reactive sequences, third party-reactive TCRbeta sequences were also identified from pre-transplant MLRs. Three of the eight recipients were HCV-positive; the others were transplanted for non-autoimmune, non-viral indications. The subjects received no induction therapy and were kept on standard immunosuppression until randomization at 12-24 months post-transplant. Tolerance meant complete immunosuppression withdrawal for at least one year without liver enzymes rising beyond twice the upper limit of normal. Blood samples were collected pre-transplant, pre-randomization before withdrawal, and post-randomization after either full withdrawal or failed withdrawal. The study cohort included 8 liver transplant recipients, of whom 3 were classified as tolerant and 5 as non-tolerant.

V is reduced by 3 bases and J by 6 bases, leaving a spacing of 16 bases between them. From the cysteine through the phenylalanine, the CDR3 covers 15 amino acids. CDR3 DNA is the only sequence kept; it has 45 bases, read in frame from the first base. The germline V gene (reference sequence) yields MNHNY for CDR1 and SVGAGI for CDR2. Thawed unstimulated PBMCs were stained for CD3, CD4 and CD8 and FACS-sorted into CD3+CD4+ and CD3+CD8+ populations. Randomization to immunosuppression withdrawal applied to every one of the 8 studied subjects. Genomic DNA was isolated with the Qiagen DNeasy Blood and Tissue Kit. General conclusions and limits of the study: Without allograft tissue specimens, donor-reactive T cells may have migrated into the graft rather than being deleted. When repertoire turnover was taken into account, detection of donor-reactive sequences was significantly reduced in 7 of 8 subjects for CD4 and in 8 of 8 subjects for CD8. Circulating donor-reactive CD4 TCRbeta sequences fell significantly post-transplant in most of the 8 subjects, irrespective of tolerance or HCV status. Donor-reactive sequences declined more than third party-reactive ones, suggesting partial antigen-specific deletion unrelated to withdrawal success. Conclusions were preliminary, limited by small, heterogeneous patient numbers and non-standardized post-transplant time points. Low numbers of available donor cells limited the measurable donor-reactive repertoire in two subjects.

This sequence originates from a human patient who received a liver transplant. After transplantation, some T cells may belong to the graft donor instead of the recipient. Sequenced here: CD4+ T cells from blood, sampled around 50 months after liver transplant. The V and J segments used are TRBV6-6 and TRBJ2-3; the D gene is possibly TRBD2, with 5 bases matching. The CDR3 region has the sequence CASSYGSGFFDTQYF. The nucleotide sequence reads TGTGCCAGCAGTTATGGTTCGGGGTTTTTCGATACGCAGTATTTT.